Each of the 11 T cell receptor beta chains below was sequenced from the same sample in a study of blood T cells in healthy people across ages. A J-beta primer mix and a sample-barcoded 5' primer were used in a second PCR of about 7 to 12 cycles. TCRdb re-analysed the 5' RACE reads in MiXCR, keeping a single row per CDR3 protein. The profile shows about 1.5 million distinct CDR3 sequences, 42% of them singletons. Material for sequencing was blood. These receptors were collected from a woman in her late teens or twenties in good health.

V and J are TRBV4-1 and TRBJ1-2, with 7 bases identical to TRBD1. The length of the CDR3 is 16 residues. Trimming at V came to 2 bases and at J to 1 base, leaving 7 bases not matched to a gene. Germline CDR1 is MGHRA and CDR2 is YSYEKL. The CDR3 loop is CASSQPTDRVNYGYTF. The CDR3 DNA follows: TGCGCCAGCAGCCAACCTACCGACAGGGTTAACTATGGCTACACCTTC.

V usage is TRBV20-1 and J usage is TRBJ2-3; D is unresolved. The CDR3 extends over 15 amino acids. The V gene lost 6 bases and the J gene lost 2 bases, with 18 bases spanning the gap. Looked up from germline, CDR1 is DFQATT and CDR2 is SNEGSKA (reference sequence). In nucleotides, the CDR3 is TGCAGTGCCCCGCCTGGAGAAAGGTTCACAGATACGCAGTATTTT. Amino acid sequence: CSAPPGERFTDTQYF.

The V call is TRBV3-1, the J call TRBJ1-1, with a weak D call TRBD1 (5 bases). The CDR3 is made up of 15 amino acids. Trimming removed 0 bases at V and 3 bases at J, with 11 bases between. Per germline, CDR1 LGHDT and CDR2 YNNKEL (reference sequence). The CDR3 loop is CASSQERMGDTEAFF. As DNA, the CDR3 is TGTGCCAGCAGCCAAGAAAGAATGGGGGACACTGAAGCTTTCTTT.

J is TRBJ1-5 and V is TRBV7-6; D is uncertain. Germline CDR1 reads SGHVS; CDR2 reads FNYEAQ. This CDR3 is 15 amino acids long. V was cut by 2 bases and J by 4 bases, with 12 bases left in between. This CDR3 reads CASSLSSMGNQPQHF. The CDR3 region has the DNA TGTGCCAGCAGCTTAAGTTCGATGGGTAATCAGCCCCAGCATTTT. Drawing the rest from reference TRBV7-6 and TRBJ1-5, the complete variable domain is GAGVSQSPRYKVTKRGQDVALRCDPISGHVSLYWYRQALGQGPEFLTYFNYEAQQDKSGLPNDRFSAERPEGSISTLTIQRTEQRDSAMYRCASSLSSMGNQPQHFGDGTRLSIL.

This clonotype was found a few times. The chain has TRBV12-3 or TRBV12-4 and TRBJ2-6; 7 bases agree with TRBD1. The CDR3 loop spans 15 amino acids. J lost 3 bases, V lost 3 bases, and 2 bases had no gene match. Here the CDR3 reads CASSLQGVGANVLTF. Written as DNA, the CDR3 is TGTGCCAGCAGTTTGCAGGGGGTTGGGGCCAACGTCCTGACTTTC.

The chain combines TRBV2 with TRBJ1-5, with D possibly matching TRBD1 (6 bases). This CDR3 has 15 residues. The V end was cut by 5 bases, the J end by 0 bases, with 11 bases between. Germline V gives CDR1 SNHLY, CDR2 FYNNEI. DNA of the CDR3: TGTGCCAGCAGTCAACAGGGTAATAGCAATCAGCCCCAGCATTTT. Its translation is CASSQQGNSNQPQHF.

In this sample, this clonotype turned up a few times. This chain uses TRBV27 with TRBJ2-1; D is possibly TRBD2 (5 bases). The length of the CDR3 is 14 residues. Germline V gives CDR1 MNHEY, CDR2 SMNVEV (reference sequence). V dropped 3 bases and J dropped 1 base, with 7 bases sitting between them. As DNA, the CDR3 is TGTGCCAGCAGTTTCCTAGCATCCTACAATGAGCAGTTCTTC. Its translation: CASSFLASYNEQFF.

The chain recombines TRBV7-2 with TRBJ2-7, with D perhaps matching TRBD1 (6 bases). The V end lost 5 bases, the J end lost 6 bases, and 20 bases lay between the germline ends. This CDR3 contains 15 residues. The V gene's germline CDR1 is SGHTA and CDR2 FQGNSA. CDR3 coding DNA: TGTGCCAGCAGCCCCGCCGGGACACTCTACACCGAGCAGTACTTC. This sequence encodes CASSPAGTLYTEQYF.

This clonotype was seen a handful of times. V usage is TRBV6-5 and J usage is TRBJ1-5; the D gene is possibly TRBD1 (6 bases). V dropped 4 bases and J dropped 7 bases, with 17 bases sitting between them. This CDR3 comprises 15 residues. The germline gives CDR1 MNHEY, CDR2 SVGAGI. Here the CDR3 DNA reads TGTGCCAGCAGTTTAACAGGGTCGGAGCGCCAGCCCCAGCATTTT. Translated, it gives CASSLTGSERQPQHF.

The gene calls are TRBV21-1 and TRBJ1-5; the table's D call, TRBD1, was not checked against the DNA. TRBV21-1 is deemed a pseudogene. The CDR3 is 19 amino acids. CDR3 loop: CASSRRVMKGPNSNQPQHF. CDR3 in DNA: TGTGCCAGCAGCAGGAGAGTGATGAAGGGACCGAATAGCAATCAGCCCCAGCATTTT.

This chain joins TRBV10-3 and TRBJ2-7; 11 nucleotides align to TRBD2. The J call is uncertain, as TRBJ2-5 better fits the DNA end. Germline CDR1 and CDR2: ENHRY and SYGVKD. This CDR3 has 15 residues. The CDR3 region has the DNA TGTGCCACAGAGATTGGACTAGCGGGTCAAGAGACCCAGTACTTC. Protein product: CATEIGLAGQETQYF.